The rows below give T cell receptor beta chains drawn from one sample of a study of cytomegalovirus exposure and HLA in healthy donors. Sequencing was performed with immunoSEQ multiplex PCR; in TCRdb, only in-frame clones are kept and a portion is missing. The sample shows some 90,000 clones, under 85% of them seen only once. Sequenced input: PBMCs. Source of these receptors: a woman in her 70s in good health and CMV-seropositive. Both conserved end residues are part of each CDR3. D genes are given only for firm matches. A clone size is listed for some rows: how often the clone was seen (once, few, many), or a class if it is expanded.

size	D	J	V	CDR3	DNA
few	-	TRBJ2-3	TRBV9	CASSVGAVGTDTQYF	TGTGCCAGCAGCGTAGGAGCTGTGGGCACAGATACGCAGTATTTT
-	TRBD1	TRBJ2-5	TRBV29-1	CSADRAAETQYF	TGCAGCGCTGACAGGGCGGCGGAGACCCAGTACTTC
medium-sized	-	TRBJ1-2	TRBV7-6	CASGAGHFGYGYTF	TGTGCCAGCGGGGCAGGGCACTTCGGCTATGGCTACACCTTC
-	TRBD1	TRBJ1-5	TRBV18	CASSPSDRDGQPQHF	TGTGCCAGCTCACCATCGGACAGGGACGGCCAGCCCCAGCATTTT
-	-	TRBJ1-1	TRBV2	CASSGSGGDINTEAFF	TGTGCCAGCAGTGGAAGTGGGGGGGACATAAACACTGAAGCTTTCTTT
-	TRBD1	TRBJ1-6	TRBV18	CASSPGQGRSPLHF	TGTGCCAGCTCACCAGGACAGGGAAGATCACCCCTCCACTTT
once	TRBD1	TRBJ2-1	TRBV27	CAGRETGGRGEQFF	TGTGCCGGACGGGAAACAGGGGGAAGGGGCGAGCAGTTCTTC
-	-	TRBJ2-7	TRBV12-2	CASRLLWDRDYEQYF	TGTGCAAGTCGCTTACTTTGGGACAGGGACTACGAGCAGTACTTC
-	-	TRBJ1-4	TRBV6-5	CASKRRATNEKLFF	TGTGCCAGCAAGAGGCGGGCAACTAATGAAAAACTGTTTTTT
-	-	TRBJ2-6	TRBV28	CASSLNVGAGANVLTF	TGTGCCAGCAGTTTAAATGTCGGGGCTGGGGCCAACGTCCTGACTTTC
-	-	TRBJ1-1	TRBV7-2	CASRFKATGVTEAFF	TGTGCCAGCAGGTTTAAAGCGACAGGTGTAACTGAAGCTTTCTTT
-	-	TRBJ2-5	TRBV7-7	CASSFLGLQETQYF	TGTGCTAGCAGCTTTTTAGGACTACAAGAGACCCAGTACTTC
-	TRBD1	TRBJ2-3	TRBV7-8	CASSLDRHTDTQYF	TGTGCCAGCAGCTTGGACAGGCACACAGATACGCAGTATTTT
-	TRBD1	TRBJ2-5	TRBV19	CASSIGQGVETQYF	TGTGCCAGTAGTATCGGACAGGGGGTTGAGACCCAGTACTTC
-	TRBD1	TRBJ1-5	TRBV2	CASSQGQGMHQPQHF	TGTGCCAGCAGTCAAGGACAGGGTATGCATCAGCCCCAGCATTTT
-	TRBD2	TRBJ2-3	TRBV6-1	CASSDLSGRVTDTQYF	TGTGCCAGCAGTGATCTGAGCGGGAGAGTCACAGATACGCAGTATTTT
-	TRBD1	TRBJ2-7	TRBV6-1	CASGVLSTGFHEQYF	TGTGCCAGCGGTGTTCTGTCGACAGGGTTCCACGAGCAGTACTTC
few	TRBD2	TRBJ2-3	TRBV5-6	CASGGTSGSTDTQYF	TGTGCCAGCGGGGGTACTAGCGGGAGCACAGATACGCAGTATTTT
-	-	TRBJ2-3	TRBV7-3	CASSLTGGGEDTQYF	TGTGCCAGCAGCTTAACAGGCGGGGGCGAGGATACGCAGTATTTT
-	-	TRBJ2-3	TRBV7-4	CASSLGRQRVADTQYF	TGTGCCAGCAGCTTAGGGAGGCAGCGGGTGGCAGATACGCAGTATTTT
-	TRBD1	TRBJ1-5	TRBV4-1	CASSSPGQGNQPQHF	TGCGCCAGCAGCTCACCGGGACAGGGAAATCAGCCCCAGCATTTT
-	-	TRBJ1-1	TRBV9	CASSISQNTEAFF	TGTGCCAGCAGCATCAGTCAGAACACTGAAGCTTTCTTT
-	-	TRBJ2-1	TRBV2	CARGVASEQFF	TGTGCCAGAGGAGTAGCATCTGAGCAGTTCTTC
-	-	TRBJ1-2	TRBV27	CASSTGYEGYTF	TGTGCCAGCAGTACAGGGTATGAAGGCTACACCTTC
-	-	TRBJ1-2	TRBV19	CASNGGETAGYTF	TGTGCCAGTAACGGGGGAGAGACTGCTGGCTACACCTTC
few	-	TRBJ1-5	TRBV6-6	CASSTHSNQPQHF	TGTGCCAGCAGCACTCATAGCAATCAGCCCCAGCATTTT
-	TRBD1	TRBJ2-3	TRBV19	CASSIGTVTSTDTQYF	TGTGCCAGTAGTATCGGGACAGTTACTAGCACAGATACGCAGTATTTT
-	-	TRBJ1-1	TRBV4-2	CASRAEGLFSAFF	TGTGCCAGCAGGGCGGAGGGACTTTTTTCGGCTTTCTTT
-	TRBD2	TRBJ2-2	TRBV29-1	CSVGAGVGELFF	TGCAGCGTGGGAGCGGGAGTTGGGGAGCTGTTTTTT
-	TRBD2	TRBJ2-2	TRBV30	CAWSPGLAGLNTGELFF	TGTGCCTGGAGCCCGGGACTAGCGGGATTGAACACCGGGGAGCTGTTTTTT
-	TRBD2	TRBJ2-7	TRBV28	CASSLGLAGSYGQYF	TGTGCCAGCAGTTTGGGACTAGCGGGATCCTACGGGCAGTACTTC
-	TRBD1	TRBJ2-5	TRBV18	CASSRAAGTGITETQYF	TGTGCCAGCTCACGCGCCGCCGGGACAGGGATTACGGAGACCCAGTACTTC
few	-	TRBJ2-1	TRBV9	CASSIAAGHYNEQFF	TGTGCCAGCAGCATAGCAGCGGGTCATTACAATGAGCAGTTCTTC
-	TRBD1	TRBJ2-4	TRBV29-1	CSVVNRGAKNIQYF	TGCAGCGTTGTTAACAGGGGGGCCAAAAACATTCAGTACTTC
-	-	TRBJ1-4	TRBV5-5	CASSLDTGREKLFF	TGTGCCAGCAGCTTGGATACAGGGCGAGAAAAACTGTTTTTT
-	TRBD1	TRBJ2-3	TRBV28	CASSPGTGTNTQYF	TGTGCCAGCAGTCCTGGGACAGGGACAAATACGCAGTATTTT
-	-	TRBJ1-3	TRBV11-3	CASSLVAQSDTIYF	TGTGCCAGCAGCTTAGTCGCCCAGTCCGACACCATATATTTT
-	TRBD1	TRBJ2-7	TRBV15	CATSREGPDRGYEQYF	TGTGCCACCAGCAGAGAGGGGCCCGACAGGGGCTACGAGCAGTACTTC
-	-	TRBJ2-5	TRBV6-6	CASRNSRVETQYF	TGTGCCAGCAGAAACTCCAGGGTAGAGACCCAGTACTTC
-	TRBD1	TRBJ1-2	TRBV5-1	CASSLDRGSEGYTF	TGCGCCAGCAGCTTGGACAGGGGAAGTGAAGGCTACACCTTC
-	TRBD1	TRBJ1-3	TRBV5-1	CASSPDRVLIRPGNTIYF	TGCGCCAGCAGCCCGGACAGGGTACTAATCCGACCTGGAAACACCATATATTTT
few	-	TRBJ1-2	TRBV6-1	CASSEAGQYGYTF	TGTGCCAGCAGTGAAGCTGGACAGTATGGCTACACCTTC
-	TRBD1	TRBJ2-7	TRBV29-1	CSVERSGGIDEQYF	TGCAGCGTTGAAAGGTCAGGGGGCATAGACGAGCAGTACTTC
few	-	TRBJ1-2	TRBV19	CASRYRVNYGYTF	TGTGCCAGTAGATACAGGGTGAACTATGGCTACACCTTC
few	TRBD1	TRBJ2-3	TRBV4-2	CASSQGPVIPGQDTDTQYF	TGTGCCAGCAGCCAAGGACCGGTGATCCCCGGACAGGACACAGATACGCAGTATTTT
few	TRBD1	TRBJ1-5	TRBV28	CASSPPPGQGNQPQHF	TGTGCCAGCAGTCCACCCCCGGGACAGGGCAATCAGCCCCAGCATTTT
-	TRBD2	TRBJ2-1	TRBV30	CAWSTSGAYNEQFF	TGTGCCTGGAGTACTAGCGGGGCCTACAATGAGCAGTTCTTC
-	-	TRBJ1-1	TRBV5-4	CASSLDLVSTEAFF	TGTGCCAGCAGCTTGGACCTTGTCAGCACTGAAGCTTTCTTT
-	-	TRBJ1-5	TRBV18	CASSPSSRVLGQPQHF	TGTGCCAGCTCACCCTCGAGCAGGGTTTTGGGGCAGCCCCAGCATTTT
-	-	TRBJ2-2	TRBV5-1	CASSPFVAGATGTGELFF	TGCGCCAGCAGCCCCTTCGTGGCGGGGGCTACAGGTACCGGGGAGCTGTTTTTT
-	-	TRBJ2-7	TRBV6-5	CASRTSSYEQYF	TGTGCCAGCAGAACCAGCTCCTACGAGCAGTACTTC
-	-	TRBJ1-2	TRBV5-6	CASSLVGANYGYTF	TGTGCCAGCAGCTTGGTCGGAGCTAACTATGGCTACACCTTC
-	-	TRBJ1-2	TRBV7-2	CASSYGGKLAGYTF	TGTGCCAGCTCCTATGGGGGGAAATTGGCTGGCTACACCTTC
-	TRBD2	TRBJ2-3	TRBV5-6	CASSFSGGATDTQYF	TGTGCCAGCAGCTTTAGCGGGGGGGCGACCGATACGCAGTATTTT
-	TRBD1	TRBJ1-3	TRBV10-2	CASVSPGQGRSGNTIYF	TGCGCCAGCGTATCTCCGGGACAGGGGAGGTCTGGAAACACCATATATTTT
-	-	TRBJ2-7	TRBV15	CATSAEVWSSYEQYF	TGTGCCACCAGCGCCGAGGTTTGGTCCTCCTACGAGCAGTACTTC
-	TRBD1	TRBJ2-7	TRBV19	CASSETGQGGSYEQYF	TGTGCCAGTAGTGAAACGGGACAGGGGGGTTCCTACGAGCAGTACTTC
-	TRBD2	TRBJ2-1	TRBV5-8	CASSLVAGTSGYSYNEQFF	TGTGCCAGCAGCTTGGTGGCGGGGACTAGCGGGTACTCCTACAATGAGCAGTTCTTC
once	-	TRBJ2-2	TRBV9	CASSVTGTGELFF	TGTGCCAGCAGCGTCACAGGGACCGGGGAGCTGTTTTTT